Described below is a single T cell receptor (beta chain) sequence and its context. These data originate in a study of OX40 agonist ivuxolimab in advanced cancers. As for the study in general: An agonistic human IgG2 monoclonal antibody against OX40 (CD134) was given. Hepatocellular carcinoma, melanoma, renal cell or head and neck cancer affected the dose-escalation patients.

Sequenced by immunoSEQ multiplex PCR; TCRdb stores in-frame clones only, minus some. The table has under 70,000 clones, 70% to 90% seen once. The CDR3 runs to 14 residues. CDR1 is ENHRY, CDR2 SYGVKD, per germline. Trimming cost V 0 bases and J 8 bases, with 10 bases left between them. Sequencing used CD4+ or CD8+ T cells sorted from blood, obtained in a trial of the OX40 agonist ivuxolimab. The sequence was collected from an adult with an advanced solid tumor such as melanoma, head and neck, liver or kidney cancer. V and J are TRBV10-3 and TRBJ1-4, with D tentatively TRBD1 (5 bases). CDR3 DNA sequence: TGTGCCATCAGTGAGTCGACCGAGGGGGAAAAACTGTTTTTT. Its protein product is CAISESTEGEKLFF.